Shown below are 5 T cell receptor beta chains from a single sample sequenced in a study of blood T cell repertoires in COVID-19. Sequencing used immunoSEQ multiplex PCR; TCRdb keeps in-frame clones, though not all of them. Among about 90,000 clones listed, around 89% were seen once. Sequenced input: peripheral blood. These receptors came from a man aged 50 to 59 with COVID-19, enrolled during active disease.

V and J are TRBV7-5 and TRBJ1-1; the table's D call TRBD1 went unverified against the DNA. TRBV7-5 is a pseudogene locus. The CDR3 has 16 residues. The CDR3 loop reads CARSLVPGQLNTEAFF. As DNA, the CDR3 is TGTGCCAGAAGCTTAGTCCCGGGACAGTTGAACACTGAAGCTTTCTTT.

The CDR3 coding sequence is TGTGCCAGCAGCCAAGTACTACGGGACTACAATGAGCAGTTCTTC. This encodes CASSQVLRDYNEQFF. The rearrangement uses TRBV3-1 (or the pseudogene TRBV3-2) and TRBJ2-1; maybe TRBD2 (5 bases). Per germline, CDR1 LGHDT and CDR2 YNNKEL (reference sequence). This CDR3 spans 15 amino acids. V was clipped by 1 base and J by 3 bases, with 10 bases between them.

V gene TRBV19 combines with J gene TRBJ1-1; D is uncertain. CDR1 LNHDA and CDR2 SQIVND come from the germline V gene (reference sequence). CDR3 size: 13 residues. Trimming left V 5 bases short and J 5 bases short, with 12 bases between. As DNA, the CDR3 is TGTGCCAGTAGTTCGTCCGGGAGGACTGAAGCTTTCTTT. It is translated as CASSSSGRTEAFF.

This clone was picked up a small number of times. In DNA form, the CDR3 reads TGTGCCATCAGTGGTACAGGGTTCTCTGGAAACACCATATATTTT. Encoded protein: CAISGTGFSGNTIYF. J is TRBJ1-3 and V is TRBV10-3; weak D call: TRBD1 (6 bases). Germline V gene lookup returns CDR1 ENHRY and CDR2 SYGVKD. With 4 bases removed from V and 0 bases from J, the gap between germline ends came to 10 bases. The CDR3 runs 15 residues.

The CDR3 DNA is TGTGCCAGCAGCGTTGGCGGGAGCTCTGGAAACACCATATATTTT. Translation: CASSVGGSSGNTIYF. The V gene is TRBV9, the J gene TRBJ1-3, with no clear D. In germline, CDR1 is SGDLS, CDR2 YYNGEE. Deletions cut 2 bases from V and 0 bases from J, with 9 bases between. The CDR3 runs 15 residues.